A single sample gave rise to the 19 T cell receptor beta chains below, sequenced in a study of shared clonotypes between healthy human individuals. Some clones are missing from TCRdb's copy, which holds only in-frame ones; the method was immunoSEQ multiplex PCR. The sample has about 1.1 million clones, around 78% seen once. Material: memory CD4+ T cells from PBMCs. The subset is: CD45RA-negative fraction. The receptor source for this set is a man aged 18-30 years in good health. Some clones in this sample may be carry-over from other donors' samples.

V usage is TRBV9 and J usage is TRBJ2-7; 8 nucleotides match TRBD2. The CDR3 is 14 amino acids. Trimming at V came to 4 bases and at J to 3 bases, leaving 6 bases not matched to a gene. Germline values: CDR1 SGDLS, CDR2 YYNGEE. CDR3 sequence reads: CASSPGTRHYEQYF. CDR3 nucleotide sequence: TGTGCCAGCAGCCCCGGGACTAGACACTACGAGCAGTACTTC.

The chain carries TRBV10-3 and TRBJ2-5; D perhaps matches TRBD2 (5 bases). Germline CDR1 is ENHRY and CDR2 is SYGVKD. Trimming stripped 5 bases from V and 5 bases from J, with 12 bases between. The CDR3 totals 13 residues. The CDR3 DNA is TGTGCCATCAGTCTTCGACTAATGGAGACCCAGTACTTC. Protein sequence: CAISLRLMETQYF.

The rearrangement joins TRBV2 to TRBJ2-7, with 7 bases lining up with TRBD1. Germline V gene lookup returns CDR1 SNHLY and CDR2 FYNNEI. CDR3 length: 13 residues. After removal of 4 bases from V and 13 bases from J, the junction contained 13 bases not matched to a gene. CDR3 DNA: TGTGCCAGCAGTGGGACCGGGACAGCTTATTTTTACTTC. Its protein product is CASSGTGTAYFYF.

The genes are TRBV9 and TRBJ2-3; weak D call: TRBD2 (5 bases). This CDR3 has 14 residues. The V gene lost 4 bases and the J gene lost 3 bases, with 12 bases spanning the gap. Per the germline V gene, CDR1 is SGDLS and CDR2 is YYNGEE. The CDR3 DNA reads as TGTGCCAGCAGCCCCCAGAGGGCTACAGATACGCAGTATTTT. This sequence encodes CASSPQRATDTQYF.

The CDR3 DNA follows: TGTGCCAGCAGCGCCCTCCGGGACGGTGAAGCTTTCTTT. Translated: CASSALRDGEAFF. The gene calls are TRBV9 and TRBJ1-1; TRBD1 might be the D (5 bases). V lost 3 bases and J 7 bases, leaving 13 bases between the germline ends. This CDR3 has 13 amino acids. Looked up from germline, CDR1 is SGDLS and CDR2 is YYNGEE. The whole variable domain, filled in from reference TRBV9 and TRBJ1-1, reads DSGVTQTPKHLITATGQRVTLRCSPRSGDLSVYWYQQSLDQGLQFLIQYYNGEERAKGNILERFSAQQFPDLHSELNLSSLELGDSALYFCASSALRDGEAFFGQGTRLTVV.

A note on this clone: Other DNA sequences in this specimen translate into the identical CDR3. CDR3 nucleotides: TGTGCCAGTAGTATTCCTGGAAACACCATATATTTT. This encodes CASSIPGNTIYF. The chain uses TRBV19 and TRBJ1-3, with D unclear. The CDR3 has 12 residues. Trimming stripped 3 bases from V and 2 bases from J, with 2 bases between. The germline gives CDR1 LNHDA, CDR2 SQIVND (reference sequence).

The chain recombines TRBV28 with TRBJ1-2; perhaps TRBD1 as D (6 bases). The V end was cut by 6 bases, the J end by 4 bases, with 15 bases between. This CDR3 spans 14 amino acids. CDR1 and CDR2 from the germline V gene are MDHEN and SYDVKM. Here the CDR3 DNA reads TGTGCCAGCAGCCTCTCGGGGGCTCCCTATGGCTACACCTTC. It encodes CASSLSGAPYGYTF.

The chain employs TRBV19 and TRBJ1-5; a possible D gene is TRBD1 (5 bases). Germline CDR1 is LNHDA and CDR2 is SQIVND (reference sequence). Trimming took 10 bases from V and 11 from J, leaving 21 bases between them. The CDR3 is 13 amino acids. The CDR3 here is CAISETGGEAQHF. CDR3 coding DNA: TGTGCCATTTCAGAAACGGGGGGTGAGGCCCAGCATTTT.

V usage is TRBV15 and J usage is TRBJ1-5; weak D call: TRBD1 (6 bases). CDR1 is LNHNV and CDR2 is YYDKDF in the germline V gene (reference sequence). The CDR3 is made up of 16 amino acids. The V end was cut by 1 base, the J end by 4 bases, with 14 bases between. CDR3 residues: CATSRVQGLRNQPQHF. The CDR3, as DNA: TGTGCCACCAGCAGAGTCCAGGGGCTGAGGAATCAGCCCCAGCATTTT.

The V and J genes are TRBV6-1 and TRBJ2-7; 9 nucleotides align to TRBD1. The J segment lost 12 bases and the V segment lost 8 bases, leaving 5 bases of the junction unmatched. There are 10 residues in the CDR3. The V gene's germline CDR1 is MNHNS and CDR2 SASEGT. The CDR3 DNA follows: TGTGCCAGCGGGGACAGGGCAAGGTACTTC. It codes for CASGDRARYF.

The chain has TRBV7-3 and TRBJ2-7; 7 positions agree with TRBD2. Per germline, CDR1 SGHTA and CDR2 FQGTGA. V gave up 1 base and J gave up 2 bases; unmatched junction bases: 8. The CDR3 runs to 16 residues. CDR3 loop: CASSLMGGGNPYEQYF. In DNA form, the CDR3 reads TGTGCCAGCAGCTTAATGGGCGGGGGAAATCCCTACGAGCAGTACTTC.

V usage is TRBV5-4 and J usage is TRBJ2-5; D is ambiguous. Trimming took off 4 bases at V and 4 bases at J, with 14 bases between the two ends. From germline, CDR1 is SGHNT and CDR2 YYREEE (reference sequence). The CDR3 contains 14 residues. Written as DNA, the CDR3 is TGTGCCAGCAGCATGGGTCGATGGGGAGAGACCCAGTACTTC. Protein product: CASSMGRWGETQYF.

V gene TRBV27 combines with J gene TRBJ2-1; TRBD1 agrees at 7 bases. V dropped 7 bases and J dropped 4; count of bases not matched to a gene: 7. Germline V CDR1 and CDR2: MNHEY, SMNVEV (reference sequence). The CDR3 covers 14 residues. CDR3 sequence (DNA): TGTGCCAGCAAGGGGACAGAGTTTTACAATGAGCAGTTCTTC. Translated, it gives CASKGTEFYNEQFF.

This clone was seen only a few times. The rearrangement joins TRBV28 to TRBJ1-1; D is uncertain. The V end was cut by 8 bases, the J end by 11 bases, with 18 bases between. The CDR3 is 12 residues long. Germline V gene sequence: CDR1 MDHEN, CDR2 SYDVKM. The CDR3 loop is CASSPIPSAAFF. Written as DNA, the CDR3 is TGTGCCAGCTCCCCAATCCCCTCGGCGGCTTTCTTT.

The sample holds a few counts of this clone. The CDR3 loop reads CASSWRLAGMDEQYF. The CDR3 DNA reads TGTGCCAGCAGTTGGAGACTAGCGGGAATGGACGAGCAGTACTTC. The chain couples TRBV6-5 to TRBJ2-7; 11 nucleotides line up with TRBD2. The CDR3 sequence is 15 residues long. With V trimmed by 4 bases and J by 5 bases, 7 bases remained unmatched. Germline V gene sequence: CDR1 MNHEY, CDR2 SVGAGI.

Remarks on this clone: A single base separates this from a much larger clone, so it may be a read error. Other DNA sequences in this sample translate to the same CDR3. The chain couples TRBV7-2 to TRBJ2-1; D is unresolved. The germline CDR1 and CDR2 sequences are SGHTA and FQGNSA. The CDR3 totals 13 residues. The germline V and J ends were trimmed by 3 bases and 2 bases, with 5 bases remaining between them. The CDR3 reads CASSLGTYNEQFF. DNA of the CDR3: TGTGCCAGCAGCTTGGGGACCTACAATGAGCAGTTCTTC.

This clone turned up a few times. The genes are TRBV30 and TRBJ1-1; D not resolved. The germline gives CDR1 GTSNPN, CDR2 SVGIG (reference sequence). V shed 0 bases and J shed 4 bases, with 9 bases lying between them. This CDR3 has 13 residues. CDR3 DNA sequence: TGTGCCTGGAGTGTACAAGAGGGCACTGAAGCTTTCTTT. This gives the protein CAWSVQEGTEAFF. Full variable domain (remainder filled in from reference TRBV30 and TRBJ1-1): SQTIHQWPATLVQPVGSPLSLECTVEGTSNPNLYWYRQAAGRGLQLLFYSVGIGQISSEVPQNLSASRPQDRQFILSSKKLLLSDSGFYLCAWSVQEGTEAFFGQGTRLTVV.

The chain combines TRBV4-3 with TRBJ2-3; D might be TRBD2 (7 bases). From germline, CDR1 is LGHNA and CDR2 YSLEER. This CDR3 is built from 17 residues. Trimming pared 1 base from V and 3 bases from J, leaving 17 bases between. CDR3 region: CASSQGASEGGTDTQYF. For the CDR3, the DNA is TGCGCCAGCAGCCAAGGAGCTAGCGAGGGGGGGACAGATACGCAGTATTTT.

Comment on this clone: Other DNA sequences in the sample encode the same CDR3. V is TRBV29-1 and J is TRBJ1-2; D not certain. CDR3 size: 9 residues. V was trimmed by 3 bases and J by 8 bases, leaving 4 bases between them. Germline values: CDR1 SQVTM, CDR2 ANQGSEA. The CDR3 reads CSVDPGYTF. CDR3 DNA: TGCAGCGTTGATCCGGGCTACACCTTC. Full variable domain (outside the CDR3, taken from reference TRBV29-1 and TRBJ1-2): SAVISQKPSRDICQRGTSLTIQCQVDSQVTMMFWYRQQPGQSLTLIATANQGSEATYESGFVIDKFPISRPNLTFSTLTVSNMSPEDSSIYLCSVDPGYTFGSGTRLTVV.